This T cell receptor beta chain was found in a study of blood T cell repertoires in COVID-19. At the level of the study: Acute-phase and convalescent COVID-19 samples originated in the United States, Italy and Spain. T cells, B-cell-depleted T cells, or PBMCs supplied cDNA or gDNA.

This CDR3 region has 15 residues. Germline loops: CDR1 SGDLS, CDR2 YYNGEE. The junction had 9 bases not matched to a gene; V was cut back by 4 bases and J by 8 bases. In the original processing: Nucleated cell counts were estimated from reference gene primer amplification. Profiling relied on immunoSEQ multiplex PCR, and the TCRdb table lists in-frame clones only, not all of them. The V and J calls and clone size were taken over from that table, and D and trimming were inferred from the DNA. The sample shows some 21,000 clones, 65% to 90% of them seen only once. Material: peripheral blood. The receptor comes from a human donor with acute or convalescent COVID-19. The donor label of this sample is uncertain. The chain couples TRBV9 to TRBJ1-4; the match to TRBD1 covers 9 bases. The CDR3 DNA sequence: TGTGCCAGCAGCTTCCGACAGGGGGAGGGCGAAAAACTGTTTTTT. Translated: CASSFRQGEGEKLFF.